The sequence of this TCR beta chain was determined in a study of blood T cell repertoires in COVID-19. The table came from immunoSEQ multiplex PCR; TCRdb's copy has only in-frame clones and leaves some out. This table holds under 60,000 clones, just under 80% found once. CDR3 length equals 18 residues. Trimming removed 2 bases from V and 4 bases from J; junction bases left unmatched: 10. Germline CDR1 and CDR2: SGHRS and YFSETQ. The gene calls are TRBV5-1 and TRBJ2-5; 14 bases map to TRBD2. The sample was peripheral blood. The clonotype was recovered from a human donor in a cohort sampled during active COVID-19. CDR3 bases: TGCGCCAGCAGCTTCCTACCCTCCGGACTAGCGGGAGGAGAGACCCAGTACTTC. It translates to CASSFLPSGLAGGETQYF.